These 24 T cell receptor beta chains were all obtained from the same sample, sequenced in a study of blood T cells in healthy people across ages. A second about 7 to 12 cycle PCR used barcoded and J-beta primers. TCRdb fed the 5' RACE reads into MiXCR, producing one record per CDR3 protein. The table includes hundreds of thousands of distinct CDR3 sequences, roughly 40% detected once. Source material: blood. These receptors were taken from a man between 18 and 29 years old in good health.

The chain carries TRBV12-3 or TRBV12-4 and TRBJ2-3, with D perhaps matching TRBD2 (7 bases). The CDR3 spans 15 residues. V gave up 7 bases and J gave up 3 bases, with 17 bases separating them. CDR3 protein: CASIPMGGATDTQYF. CDR3 DNA sequence: TGTGCCAGCATCCCGATGGGGGGGGCGACAGATACGCAGTATTTT.

The V gene is TRBV27, the J gene TRBJ2-3; 7 bases match TRBD1. The V segment lost 5 bases and the J segment 3 bases; nucleotides outside the gene matches: 5. The CDR3 extends over 14 amino acids. Germline-derived CDR1 and CDR2 are MNHEY and SMNVEV (reference sequence). The CDR3 loop is CASSGYRGTDTQYF. The CDR3 DNA is TGTGCCAGCAGTGGATACAGGGGAACAGATACGCAGTATTTT.

The table lists this clonotype with a few counts. This rearrangement joins TRBV11-2 to TRBJ2-1; D is uncertain. The CDR3 covers 15 residues. Germline loops: CDR1 SGHAT, CDR2 FQNNGV. Trimming stripped 1 base from V and 7 bases from J, with 14 bases between. The CDR3: CASSLGLALTNEQFF. The DNA of the CDR3 is TGTGCCAGCAGCTTAGGACTTGCCCTCACGAATGAGCAGTTCTTC.

The chain has TRBV20-1 and TRBJ2-3; TRBD2 matches 8 bases. This CDR3 comprises 12 residues. V dropped 7 bases and J dropped 4; count of bases not matched to a gene: 4. Per germline, CDR1 DFQATT and CDR2 SNEGSKA (reference sequence). CDR3 sequence reads: CSVPGGADTQYF. CDR3 DNA: TGCAGTGTACCGGGAGGGGCAGATACGCAGTATTTT.

This clonotype was counted at least ten times. This sequence joins TRBV29-1 and TRBJ2-5, with 12 bases lining up with TRBD2. The CDR3 consists of 13 residues. CDR1 SQVTM and CDR2 ANQGSEA come from the germline V gene. The CDR3 nucleotides read TGCAGTGACTCACTAGCGGGGGGCGAGACCCAGTACTTC. Encoded protein: CSDSLAGGETQYF.

On this clonotype itself: The junction departs from the called germline gene at one end, perhaps through a read error. This rearrangement joins TRBV12-3 or TRBV12-4 to TRBJ2-1; tentatively, D is TRBD1 or TRBD2 (5 bases each). This CDR3 has 14 residues. The CDR3 loop reads CASSLGTDNKEQFF. For the CDR3, the DNA is TGTGCCAGCAGTTTGGGGACGGACAACAAGGAGCAGTTCTTC.

This clonotype was seen only a few times. V usage is TRBV4-1 and J usage is TRBJ2-2; no reliable D call. The CDR3 runs to 13 residues. The V gene lost 0 bases and the J gene lost 9 bases, with 8 bases spanning the gap. Germline V gene sequence: CDR1 MGHRA, CDR2 YSYEKL. The CDR3 DNA sequence: TGCGCCAGCAGCCAAGACGTATCCCGGGAGCTGTTTTTT. Translated: CASSQDVSRELFF.

There are many counts of this clonotype. V gene TRBV6-6 combines with J gene TRBJ2-7; D gene unclear. Trimming left V 4 bases short and J 6 bases short, with 10 bases between. There are 12 residues in the CDR3. CDR1 MNHNY and CDR2 SVGAGI come from the germline V gene (reference sequence). This chain's CDR3 is CASSLQVSEQYF. The CDR3 coding sequence is TGTGCCAGCAGTTTGCAGGTTTCCGAGCAGTACTTC.

This clonotype was seen a single time. Compared with germline, one end of the junction differs, possibly owing to a read error. The chain has TRBV4-1 and TRBJ2-5; the match to TRBD2 covers 8 bases. This CDR3 contains 17 residues. Germline CDR1 and CDR2: MGHRA and YSYEKL. CDR3 coding DNA: TGCGTCAGCAGCCAAGAGTGGCGGGGGGCCTCTCAAGAGACCCAGTACTTC. Translated: CVSSQEWRGASQETQYF.

This clonotype has more than one count but fewer than ten. The chain employs TRBV14 and TRBJ1-2; D is possibly TRBD1 (6 bases). Germline CDR1 and CDR2: SGHDN and FVKESK. The CDR3 spans 15 residues. V shed 1 base and J shed 4 bases, with 13 bases lying between them. The CDR3 sequence: CASSQATGTLYGYTF. The CDR3 bases are TGTGCCAGCAGCCAAGCGACAGGAACTCTCTATGGCTACACCTTC.

This chain uses TRBV7-2 with TRBJ2-7, with unresolved D. The V and J ends lost 0 bases and 0 bases respectively, with 9 bases between them. Germline V gives CDR1 SGHTA, CDR2 FQGNSA. This CDR3 has 15 amino acids. CDR3 nucleotide sequence: TGTGCCAGCAGCTTAGCGATCAGTAGCTCCTACGAGCAGTACTTC. It codes for CASSLAISSSYEQYF.

In this sample, this clonotype turned up a few times. The rearrangement links TRBV4-3 to TRBJ2-3; weak D call: TRBD2 (6 bases). The V end was cut by 0 bases, the J end by 7 bases, with 14 bases between. CDR3 size: 15 residues. The germline V gene has CDR1 LGHNA and CDR2 YSLEER. CDR3 amino acids: CASSQDGGSGHTQYF. CDR3 in DNA: TGCGCCAGCAGCCAAGATGGCGGTAGCGGCCATACGCAGTATTTT.

J is TRBJ2-4 and V is TRBV20-1, with no clear D. With 4 bases removed from V and 7 bases from J, the gap between germline ends came to 8 bases. This CDR3 is built from 11 residues. From germline, CDR1 is DFQATT and CDR2 SNEGSKA (reference sequence). CDR3 loop: CSANRYNIQYF. CDR3 DNA sequence: TGCAGTGCTAACAGATATAACATTCAGTACTTC.

This clonotype was detected once. The chain joins TRBV20-1 to TRBJ2-7; no definite D call. V lost 0 bases and J 8 bases, leaving 11 bases between the germline ends. Germline V gene lookup returns CDR1 DFQATT and CDR2 SNEGSKA (reference sequence). This CDR3 region has 12 residues. CDR3 DNA: TGCAGTGCTAGAGACCCGGGTTGGCAGCAGTACTTC. This gives the protein CSARDPGWQQYF.

The sample holds a few counts of this clonotype. V gene TRBV6-2 or TRBV6-3 combines with J gene TRBJ1-1; D possibly corresponds to TRBD1 (5 bases). V lost 1 base, J lost 2 bases, and 14 bases lay in between. The germline V gene has CDR1 MNHEY and CDR2 SVGEGT. The CDR3 has 16 amino acids. The CDR3 region has the DNA TGTGCCAGCAGTTACTATTATCCGGACACCAACACTGAAGCTTTCTTT. Translated: CASSYYYPDTNTEAFF.

The chain recombines TRBV20-1 with TRBJ2-3, with D perhaps TRBD1 or TRBD2 (6 bases each). V was cut by 0 bases and J by 3 bases, with 13 bases left in between. This CDR3 contains 15 residues. Germline values: CDR1 DFQATT, CDR2 SNEGSKA (reference sequence). CDR3 DNA sequence: TGCAGTGCTAGAGATGTTGGGGGGCAAACAGATACGCAGTATTTT. Translation: CSARDVGGQTDTQYF.

The rearrangement joins TRBV20-1 to TRBJ2-3; D gene ambiguous. Germline CDR1 reads DFQATT; CDR2 reads SNEGSKA (reference sequence). V was shortened by 1 base and J by 0 bases, with 8 bases between the two germline ends. This CDR3 comprises 14 residues. The CDR3 here is CSARVQRSTDTQYF. For the CDR3, the DNA is TGCAGTGCTAGAGTACAAAGAAGCACAGATACGCAGTATTTT.

This clonotype was seen a handful of times. The CDR3 DNA sequence: TGCAGCGTGGCGGACAGGGGGGGAAACAATGAGCAGTACTTC. Its translation: CSVADRGGNNEQYF. J is TRBJ2-7 and V is TRBV29-1, with 10 bases identical to TRBD1. Germline CDR1 SQVTM, CDR2 ANQGSEA. The CDR3 runs 14 residues. Trimming at V came to 6 bases and at J to 7 bases, leaving 12 bases not matched to a gene.

Only a few counts were recorded for this clonotype. The chain links TRBV12-3 or TRBV12-4 to TRBJ2-7, with TRBD1 as a possible D gene (6 bases). Deletions cut 5 bases from V and 4 bases from J, with 15 bases between. There are 14 residues in the CDR3. CDR3 sequence: CASSPRTVPYEQYF. CDR3 coding DNA: TGTGCCAGCAGTCCCCGGACAGTTCCTTACGAGCAGTACTTC.

This clonotype was seen once. The rearrangement uses TRBV9 and TRBJ1-1; a possible D gene is TRBD1 (6 bases). V was cut by 0 bases and J by 4 bases, with 13 bases left in between. Germline values: CDR1 SGDLS, CDR2 YYNGEE. The CDR3 loop spans 15 amino acids. CDR3 DNA: TGTGCCAGCAGCGTAGAGGACAGTTCATTCACTGAAGCTTTCTTT. Its protein is CASSVEDSSFTEAFF.

This chain links TRBV11-1 with TRBJ2-1; perhaps TRBD1 as D (5 bases). V was clipped by 3 bases and J by 9 bases, with 18 bases between them. The CDR3 length is 15 residues. From germline, CDR1 is SGHAT and CDR2 FQDESV (reference sequence). This chain's CDR3 is CASSLPGLGAIEQFF. CDR3 DNA sequence: TGTGCCAGCAGCTTGCCTGGTTTAGGGGCCATTGAGCAGTTCTTC.

Many counts were recorded for this clonotype. The gene calls are TRBV25-1 and TRBJ2-5; D may be TRBD1 (6 bases). This CDR3 has 15 residues. Germline loops: CDR1 MGHDK, CDR2 SYGVNS. V lost 5 bases and J 0 bases, leaving 13 bases between the germline ends. DNA for the CDR3: TGTGCCAGCAGTCAGGGGAATAGGGACCAAGAGACCCAGTACTTC. Residues: CASSQGNRDQETQYF.

The sample holds many counts of this clonotype. The V and J genes are TRBV12-3 or TRBV12-4 and TRBJ1-2; the D is unclear. V shed 6 bases and J shed 8 bases, with 10 bases lying between them. The CDR3 runs 11 residues. CDR3 sequence (DNA): TGTGCCAGCAGGCAAGGTGGAGGCTACACCTTC. This gives the protein CASRQGGGYTF.

This chain connects TRBV12-3 or TRBV12-4 to TRBJ1-2; D gene ambiguous. Trimming shortened V by 5 bases and J by 6 bases, and 16 bases separated the two germline ends. This CDR3 spans 14 amino acids. For the CDR3, the DNA is TGTGCCAGCAGTACCCTAGCACTTCGGAATGGCTACACCTTC. It yields the protein CASSTLALRNGYTF.